A selection of T cell receptor beta chains follows, all from one sample in a study of shared T cell receptors in the human thymus. The data were produced by immunoSEQ multiplex PCR, yet TCRdb's version contains in-frame clones alone and is incomplete. The sample includes about 380,000 clones, roughly 94% of them seen just once. The sample comprised thymocytes. The receptors shown here come from a human donor. Both conserved end residues are part of each CDR3. D genes are given only for firm matches. Only some rows state a clone size, as once, few, many or a class for expanded clones.

cdr3_aa	cdr3_nt	d_call	j_call	v_call	clone_size
CASSYSGQGPEAFF	TGTGCCAGCAGTTACTCAGGACAGGGTCCTGAAGCTTTCTTT	TRBD1	TRBJ1-1	TRBV6-5	NA
CASSHTPTGGRQETQYF	TGTGCCAGCAGTCACACACCGACAGGGGGGAGACAGGAGACCCAGTACTTC	TRBD1	TRBJ2-5	TRBV27	NA
CASSQDTGFGYTF	TGCGCCAGCAGCCAAGATACCGGGTTTGGCTACACCTTC	NA	TRBJ1-2	TRBV4-1	NA
CASSLDLAGGPVNEQFF	TGTGCCAGCAGTTTAGATTTAGCGGGAGGGCCCGTGAATGAGCAGTTCTTC	TRBD2	TRBJ2-1	TRBV27	NA
CASSEKTSGAYEQYF	TGTGCCAGCAGCGAGAAGACTAGCGGTGCCTACGAGCAGTACTTC	TRBD2	TRBJ2-7	TRBV9	NA
CASSERVATYEQYF	TGTGCCAGCAGTGAAAGAGTAGCTACCTACGAGCAGTACTTC	NA	TRBJ2-7	TRBV2	once
CASSPLTKQYF	TGTGCCAGCTCACCCCTCACGAAGCAGTACTTC	NA	TRBJ2-7	TRBV18	few
CASNLLPENYGYTF	TGTGCCAGCAACTTACTCCCAGAGAACTATGGCTACACCTTC	NA	TRBJ1-2	TRBV6-7	NA
CASRPPRRVCNQPQHF	TGTGCCAGCAGACCCCCCAGGAGGGTGTGCAATCAGCCCCAGCATTTT	NA	TRBJ1-5	TRBV28	NA
CASSYSRVGETQYF	TGTGCCAGCAGTTACTCCAGAGTCGGGGAGACCCAGTACTTC	NA	TRBJ2-5	TRBV6-5	NA
CASSFLRAEKLFF	TGTGCCAGCAGCTTCCTCCGGGCTGAAAAACTGTTTTTT	NA	TRBJ1-4	TRBV6-5	NA
CASSLGLVEANEQYF	TGTGCCAGCAGCTTGGGCTTAGTGGAGGCCAACGAGCAGTACTTC	NA	TRBJ2-7	TRBV7-8	few
CASSSRTGAGEQYF	TGTGCCAGCAGTTCCCGGACAGGGGCGGGGGAGCAGTACTTC	TRBD1	TRBJ2-7	TRBV28	NA
CASSRGTDSSYEQYF	TGTGCCAGCAGCCGAGGGACCGACTCCTCCTACGAGCAGTACTTC	NA	TRBJ2-7	TRBV14	NA
CASSFTPRQGEVGFDGYTF	TGTGCCAGCAGCTTCACACCAAGACAGGGGGAAGTGGGTTTTGATGGCTACACCTTC	TRBD1	TRBJ1-2	TRBV5-5	NA
CASSLGLYYGYTF	TGTGCCAGCAGCTTAGGACTGTACTATGGCTACACCTTC	NA	TRBJ1-2	TRBV7-9	NA
CASSGDLRRTEAFF	TGTGCCAGCAGTGGGGATCTCCGGAGGACTGAAGCTTTCTTT	NA	TRBJ1-1	TRBV6-5	NA
CASGPRGQGQNGYGYTF	TGTGCCAGCGGCCCGCGGGGACAAGGCCAGAACGGTTATGGCTACACCTTC	NA	TRBJ1-2	TRBV9	NA
CASRQEGSRMAFF	TGTGCCAGCAGGCAAGAGGGTTCTAGGATGGCTTTCTTT	NA	TRBJ1-1	TRBV7-9	NA
CASSEDPTSGRGDTQYF	TGTGCCAGCAGTGAGGACCCGACTAGCGGGAGGGGTGATACGCAGTATTTT	TRBD2	TRBJ2-3	TRBV6-1	NA
CASSHPKTGGAADTQYF	TGTGCCAGCAGCCACCCCAAGACAGGGGGCGCGGCAGATACGCAGTATTTT	TRBD1	TRBJ2-3	TRBV4-2	NA
CASSISYRGQYNEQFF	TGTGCCAGCAGCATCTCCTACAGGGGGCAATACAATGAGCAGTTCTTC	TRBD1	TRBJ2-1	TRBV5-6	NA
CASSSSRDSNQPQHF	TGTGCCAGCAGCTCGTCAAGGGATAGCAATCAGCCCCAGCATTTT	NA	TRBJ1-5	TRBV7-9	NA
CASSTETGTRNETQYF	TGTGCCAGCAGCACCGAGACCGGGACTCGGAATGAGACCCAGTACTTC	NA	TRBJ2-5	TRBV27	once
CASSLVPTGKFNEQFF	TGTGCCAGCAGCTTAGTCCCCACAGGGAAGTTCAATGAGCAGTTCTTC	NA	TRBJ2-1	TRBV7-6	NA
CASSLAPGGAGLTEAFF	TGCGCCAGCAGCTTGGCCCCAGGGGGCGCAGGGCTCACTGAAGCTTTCTTT	TRBD1	TRBJ1-1	TRBV5-1	NA
CASRPPSGGYTF	TGTGCCAGCAGACCGCCCTCCGGGGGCTACACCTTC	NA	TRBJ1-2	TRBV28	NA
CASSPLLAGNNEQFF	TGTGCCAGCAGCCCTTTACTAGCGGGAAACAATGAGCAGTTCTTC	TRBD2	TRBJ2-1	TRBV7-4	NA
CASSYPAGGGTGELFF	TGTGCCAGCAGTTACCCAGCGGGAGGGGGCACCGGGGAGCTGTTTTTT	TRBD2	TRBJ2-2	TRBV28	NA
CASEDGPYNEQFF	TGTGCCAGCGAAGACGGTCCCTACAATGAGCAGTTCTTC	NA	TRBJ2-1	TRBV7-9	NA
CASPETPTSSAKEQYF	TGTGCCAGCCCCGAGACCCCGACTAGCAGTGCTAAGGAGCAGTACTTC	TRBD2	TRBJ2-7	TRBV2	NA